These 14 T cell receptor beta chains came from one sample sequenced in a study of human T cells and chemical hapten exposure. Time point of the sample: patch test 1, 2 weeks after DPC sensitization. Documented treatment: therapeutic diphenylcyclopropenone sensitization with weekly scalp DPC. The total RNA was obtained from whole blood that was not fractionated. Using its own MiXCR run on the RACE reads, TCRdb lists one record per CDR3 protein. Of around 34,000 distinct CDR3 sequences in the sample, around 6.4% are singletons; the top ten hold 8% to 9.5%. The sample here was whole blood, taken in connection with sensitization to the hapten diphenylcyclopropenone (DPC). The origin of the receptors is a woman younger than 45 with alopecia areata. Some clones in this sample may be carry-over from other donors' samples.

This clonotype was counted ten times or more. CDR3 nucleotides: TGTGCCAGCAGCCTGGGACAGGGGGGACTCAATGAGCAGTTCTTC. Residues: CASSLGQGGLNEQFF. This chain connects TRBV7-3 to TRBJ2-1; TRBD1 agrees at 11 bases. V lost 5 bases to trimming and J lost 6 bases; unmatched junction nucleotides: 6. This CDR3 has 15 residues. The germline V gene has CDR1 SGHTA and CDR2 FQGTGA.

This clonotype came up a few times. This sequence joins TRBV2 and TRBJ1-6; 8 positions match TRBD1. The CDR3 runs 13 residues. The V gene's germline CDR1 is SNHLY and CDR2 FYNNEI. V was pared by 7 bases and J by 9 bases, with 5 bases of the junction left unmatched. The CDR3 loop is CASTGGRASPLHF. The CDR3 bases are TGTGCCAGCACAGGGGGCAGGGCTTCACCCCTCCACTTT.

CDR3 sequence: CASSLLEGDEQFF. In DNA, the CDR3 is TGCGCCAGCAGCTTGCTTGAGGGGGATGAGCAGTTCTTC. The V call is TRBV5-1, the J call TRBJ2-1, with D perhaps matching TRBD1 (6 bases). The germline CDR1 and CDR2 sequences are SGHRS and YFSETQ. This CDR3 contains 13 residues. V was pared by 1 base and J by 8 bases, with 10 bases between.

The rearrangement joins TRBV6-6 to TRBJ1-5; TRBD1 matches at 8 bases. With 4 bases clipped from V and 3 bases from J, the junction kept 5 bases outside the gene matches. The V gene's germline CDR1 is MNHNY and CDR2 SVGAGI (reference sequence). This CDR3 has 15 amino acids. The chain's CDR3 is CASSWTGIPNQPQHF. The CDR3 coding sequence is TGTGCCAGCAGTTGGACAGGGATCCCCAATCAGCCCCAGCATTTT.

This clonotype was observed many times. The CDR3 nucleotides read TGTGCCAGCAGCTTAAGAGCGGGGACTAGCTCCTACGAGCAGTACTTC. It encodes CASSLRAGTSSYEQYF. The rearrangement links TRBV7-2 to TRBJ2-7; 8 bases are a match to TRBD2. Trimming at V came to 2 bases and at J to 0 bases, leaving 6 bases not matched to a gene. CDR1 is SGHTA and CDR2 is FQGNSA in the germline V gene. The CDR3 is 16 residues long.

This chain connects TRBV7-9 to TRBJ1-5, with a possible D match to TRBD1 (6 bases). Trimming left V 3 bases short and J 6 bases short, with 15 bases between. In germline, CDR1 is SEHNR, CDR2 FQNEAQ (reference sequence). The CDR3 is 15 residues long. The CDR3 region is CASSLATGFGQPQHF. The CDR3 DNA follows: TGTGCCAGCAGCTTGGCCACAGGGTTCGGTCAGCCCCAGCATTTT.

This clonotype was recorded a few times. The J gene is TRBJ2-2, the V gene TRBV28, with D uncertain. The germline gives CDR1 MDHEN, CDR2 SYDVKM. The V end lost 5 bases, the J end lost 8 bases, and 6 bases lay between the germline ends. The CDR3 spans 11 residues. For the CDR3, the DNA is TGTGCCAGCAGTCCCCCGGGGGAGCTGTTTTTT. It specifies CASSPPGELFF.

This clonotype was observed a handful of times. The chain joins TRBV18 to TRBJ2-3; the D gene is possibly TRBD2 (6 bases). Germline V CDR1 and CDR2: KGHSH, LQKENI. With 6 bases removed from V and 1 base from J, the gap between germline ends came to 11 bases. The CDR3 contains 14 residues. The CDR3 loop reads CASSPKRGTDTQYF. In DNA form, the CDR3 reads TGTGCCAGCTCCCCTAAGCGGGGCACAGATACGCAGTATTTT. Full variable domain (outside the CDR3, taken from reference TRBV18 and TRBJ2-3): NAGVMQNPRHLVRRRGQEARLRCSPMKGHSHVYWYRQLPEEGLKFMVYLQKENIIDESGMPKERFSAEFPKEGPSILRIQQVVRGDSAAYFCASSPKRGTDTQYFGPGTRLTVL.

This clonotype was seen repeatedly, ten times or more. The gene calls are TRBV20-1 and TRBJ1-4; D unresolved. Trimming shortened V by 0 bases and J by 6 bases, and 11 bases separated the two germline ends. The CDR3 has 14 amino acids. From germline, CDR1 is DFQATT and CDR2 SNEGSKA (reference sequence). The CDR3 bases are TGCAGTGCTAGAGATGGCAGCGGGGATGAAAAACTGTTTTTT. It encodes CSARDGSGDEKLFF.

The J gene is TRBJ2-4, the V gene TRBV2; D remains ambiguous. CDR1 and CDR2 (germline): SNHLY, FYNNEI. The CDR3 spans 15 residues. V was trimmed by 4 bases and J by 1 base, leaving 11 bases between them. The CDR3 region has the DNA TGTGCCAGCAGTGCCCGGAGTGGGGCCAAAAACATTCAGTACTTC. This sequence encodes CASSARSGAKNIQYF. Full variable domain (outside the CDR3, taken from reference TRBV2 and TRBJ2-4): EPEVTQTPSHQVTQMGQEVILRCVPISNHLYFYWYRQILGQKVEFLVSFYNNEISEKSEIFDDQFSVERPDGSNFTLKIRSTKLEDSAMYFCASSARSGAKNIQYFGAGTRLSVL.

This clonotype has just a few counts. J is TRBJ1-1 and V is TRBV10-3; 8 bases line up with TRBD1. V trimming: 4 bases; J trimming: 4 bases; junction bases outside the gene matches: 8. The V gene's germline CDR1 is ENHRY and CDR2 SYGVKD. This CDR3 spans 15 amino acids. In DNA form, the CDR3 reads TGTGCCATCAGTGTACAGGGGGACAGTACCACTGAAGCTTTCTTT. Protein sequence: CAISVQGDSTTEAFF.

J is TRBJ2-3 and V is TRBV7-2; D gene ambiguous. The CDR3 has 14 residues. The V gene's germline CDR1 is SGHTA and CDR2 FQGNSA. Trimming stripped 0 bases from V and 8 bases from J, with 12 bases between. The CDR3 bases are TGTGCCAGCAGCTTAGCTTCCCTCCAGAGTACGCAGTATTTT. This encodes CASSLASLQSTQYF.

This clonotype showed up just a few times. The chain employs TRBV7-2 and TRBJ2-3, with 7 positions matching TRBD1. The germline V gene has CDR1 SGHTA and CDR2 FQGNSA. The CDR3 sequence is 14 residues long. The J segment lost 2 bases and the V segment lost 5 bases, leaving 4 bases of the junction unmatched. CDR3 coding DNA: TGTGCCAGCAGCCTAGGGGGCAACACAGATACGCAGTATTTT. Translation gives CASSLGGNTDTQYF.

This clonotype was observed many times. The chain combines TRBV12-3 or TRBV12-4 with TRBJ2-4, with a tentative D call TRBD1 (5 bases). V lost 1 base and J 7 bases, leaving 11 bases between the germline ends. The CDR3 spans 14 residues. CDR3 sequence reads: CASSLGQGINIQYF. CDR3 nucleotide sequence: TGTGCCAGCAGTTTAGGGCAGGGAATCAACATTCAGTACTTC.